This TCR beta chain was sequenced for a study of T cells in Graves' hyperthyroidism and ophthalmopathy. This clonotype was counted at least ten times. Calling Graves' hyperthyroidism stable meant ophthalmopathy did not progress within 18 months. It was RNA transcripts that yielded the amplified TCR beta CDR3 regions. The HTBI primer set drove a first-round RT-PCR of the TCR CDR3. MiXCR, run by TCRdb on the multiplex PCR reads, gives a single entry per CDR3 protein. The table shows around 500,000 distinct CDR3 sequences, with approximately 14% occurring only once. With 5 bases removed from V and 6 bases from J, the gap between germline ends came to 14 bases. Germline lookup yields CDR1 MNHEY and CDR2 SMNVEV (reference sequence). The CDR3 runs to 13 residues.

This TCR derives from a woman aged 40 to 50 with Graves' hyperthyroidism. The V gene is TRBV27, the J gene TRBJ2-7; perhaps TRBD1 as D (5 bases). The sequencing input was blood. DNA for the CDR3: TGTGCCAGCAGTCTCCTAGGGGTCCGCGAGCAGTACTTC. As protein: CASSLLGVREQYF.